This T cell receptor beta chain appears in the sequencing data of a study of blood T cell repertoires in COVID-19. Study summary: Sources were T cells, B-cell-depleted T cells, or PBMCs; the material itself was cDNA or gDNA.

Original processing methods: Reference gene primers were amplified, and this amplification served to estimate nucleated cell counts. Sequenced by immunoSEQ multiplex PCR; TCRdb stores in-frame clones only, minus some. V and J calls and clone size are copied from that table; D and trimming were computed from the DNA. The table lists 250,000 or so clones, roughly four fifths of them singletons, with under 4.5% in the top ten. Germline lookup yields CDR1 SGHTA and CDR2 FQGTGA. The V and J ends lost 5 bases and 7 bases respectively, with 12 bases between them. The CDR3 runs 13 residues. The chain has TRBV7-3 and TRBJ2-1; D gene uncertain. The sequenced sample consisted of peripheral blood. This receptor was obtained from a man in his fifties or sixties with acute or convalescent COVID-19. The CDR3 DNA reads as TGTGCCAGCAGCCGGTCACCCGATAATGAGCAGTTCTTC. Amino acid sequence: CASSRSPDNEQFF.